This T cell receptor beta chain was documented in a study of blood T cell repertoires in COVID-19. Whole-study context: T cells, B-cell-depleted T cells, or PBMCs supplied cDNA or gDNA.

Profiled with immunoSEQ multiplex PCR; TCRdb holds only in-frame clones, not every one. The sample has 210,000 or so clones, about 91% seen once. Looked up from germline, CDR1 is SGDLS and CDR2 is YYNGEE. CDR3 length: 19 amino acids. The V gene end was trimmed by 2 bases and the J gene end by 3 bases; junction bases not matched to a gene: 15. The sequenced material came from peripheral blood. V gene TRBV9 combines with J gene TRBJ2-7; 12 nucleotides agree with TRBD1. The TCR originated in a man aged 30 to 39 with acute or convalescent COVID-19. CDR3 sequence: CASSVSPVRGQGAFYEQYF. The CDR3, as DNA: TGTGCCAGCAGCGTCAGCCCGGTAAGGGGACAGGGGGCGTTCTACGAGCAGTACTTC.